The rows below give T cell receptor beta chains drawn from one sample of a study of Ad26.COV2.S vaccination and SARS-CoV-2 variants. TCRdb's copy holds only in-frame clones and misses some; the assay was immunoSEQ multiplex PCR. The sample gives 350,000 to 400,000 clones, approximately 91% of which show up once; around 1.8% is in the top ten. The sample here was peripheral blood, taken in a trial of Ad26.COV2.S vaccine versus placebo. These receptors originate from a person between 18 and 59 years old who received the Ad26.COV2.S COVID-19 vaccine or a placebo. The CDR3 runs from the conserved cysteine through the conserved F or W. The D gene is left open where the match is weak. Clone size, where shown, is once, few, many, or a class for clones that have expanded.

>.|.|TRBJ2-2|TRBV5-1
CASSLDLSTNTGELFF
TGCGCCAGCAGCTTGGATCTCAGTACGAACACCGGGGAGCTGTTTTTT
>.|.|TRBJ1-3|TRBV7-2
CASSLSNPPGNTIYF
TGTGCCAGCAGCTTGTCCAATCCTCCTGGAAACACCATATATTTT
>TRBD2|once|TRBJ2-1|TRBV4-3
CASSRVLAEISSYNEQFF
TGCGCCAGCAGCCGGGTACTAGCGGAGATTAGCTCCTACAATGAGCAGTTCTTC
>TRBD1|.|TRBJ1-2|TRBV5-1
CASSSGQVTGNGYTF
TGCGCCAGCAGCTCGGGACAGGTCACAGGAAATGGCTACACCTTC
>.|.|TRBJ1-5|TRBV4-1
CASSPLTTNQPQHF
TGCGCCAGCAGCCCTCTTACGACGAATCAGCCCCAGCATTTT
>.|.|TRBJ1-1|TRBV28
CASSLYGRGTEAFF
TGTGCCAGCAGTTTATATGGACGGGGCACTGAAGCTTTCTTT
>TRBD2|.|TRBJ2-1|TRBV6-6
CASSRKHGTSGVSSYNEQFF
TGTGCCAGCAGTCGCAAGCATGGGACTAGCGGGGTAAGCTCCTACAATGAGCAGTTCTTC
>TRBD1|.|TRBJ2-7|TRBV5-1
CASRDGQGLYEQYF
TGCGCCAGCCGCGATGGACAGGGTTTGTACGAGCAGTACTTC
>.|.|TRBJ2-7|TRBV30
CAWSVGQGGEQYF
TGTGCCTGGAGTGTTGGTCAGGGCGGGGAGCAGTACTTC
>.|.|TRBJ1-6|TRBV19
CASSIEENSPLHF
TGTGCCAGTAGTATAGAGGAAAATTCACCCCTCCACTTT
>TRBD1|.|TRBJ2-2|TRBV3-1/TRBV3-2
CASSRGTGTTGELFF
TGTGCCAGCAGCCGAGGGACAGGGACCACCGGGGAGCTGTTTTTT
>.|.|TRBJ2-1|TRBV15
CATSREGGLGRSRNEQFF
TGTGCCACCAGCAGAGAGGGGGGCCTCGGGAGAAGTCGCAATGAGCAGTTCTTC
>TRBD1|.|TRBJ2-7|TRBV15
CATSRGGTGQHEQYF
TGTGCCACCAGCAGAGGGGGGACAGGGCAACACGAGCAGTACTTC
>.|once|TRBJ2-1|TRBV28
CASSKGGGPYNEQFF
TGTGCCAGCTCGAAGGGGGGTGGGCCCTACAATGAGCAGTTCTTC
>.|.|TRBJ1-2|TRBV4-1
CASSQDIGYGYTF
TGCGCCAGCAGCCAAGACATAGGCTATGGCTACACCTTC
>.|.|TRBJ2-5|TRBV9
CASSVAIRPQETQYF
TGTGCCAGCAGCGTAGCTATCCGTCCACAAGAGACCCAGTACTTC
>TRBD1|.|TRBJ1-4|TRBV5-4
CASSLEGTGVEKLFF
TGTGCCAGCAGCTTGGAAGGGACAGGGGTCGAAAAACTGTTTTTT
>TRBD1|.|TRBJ1-6|TRBV19
CASSPGQGINSPLHF
TGTGCCAGTAGTCCGGGACAGGGGATAAATTCACCCCTCCACTTT
>.|.|TRBJ1-2|TRBV12-3/TRBV12-4
CASRMRGAQGYTF
TGTGCCAGCAGAATGAGGGGGGCACAGGGCTACACCTTC
>TRBD1|.|TRBJ2-2|TRBV24-1
CATSDLSRQGRTGELFF
TGTGCCACCAGTGACCTATCTCGACAGGGACGGACCGGGGAGCTGTTTTTT
>.|.|TRBJ1-4|TRBV7-9
CASSLTGPGEKLFF
TGTGCCAGCAGCTTGACAGGACCTGGAGAAAAACTGTTTTTT
>.|.|TRBJ1-2|TRBV21-1
CASSKDIESYRGGDGYTF
TGTGCCAGCAGCAAAGATATCGAGAGTTACAGGGGAGGAGATGGCTACACCTTC
>.|.|TRBJ2-3|TRBV27
CASSLGVGDTQYF
TGTGCCAGCAGCCTTGGGGTTGGAGATACGCAGTATTTT
>TRBD2|.|TRBJ2-5|TRBV7-2
CASSLRREGSSTQYF
TGTGCCAGCAGCTTACGGCGGGAGGGCTCATCAACCCAGTACTTC
>.|.|TRBJ1-6|TRBV28
CASSLSSGSYNSPLHF
TGTGCCAGCAGTTTATCGAGTGGATCCTATAATTCACCCCTCCACTTT
>.|.|TRBJ2-1|TRBV2
CASSESPVLSYNEQFF
TGTGCCAGCAGTGAATCCCCCGTTCTCTCCTACAATGAGCAGTTCTTC
>.|.|TRBJ1-1|TRBV5-3
CARSSHGGPSKREAFF
TGTGCCAGAAGCTCACACGGGGGGCCCTCAAAGCGCGAAGCTTTCTTT
>.|.|TRBJ2-7|TRBV5-1
CASSLAPSSYEQYF
TGCGCCAGCAGCTTGGCGCCCAGCTCCTACGAGCAGTACTTC
>.|few|TRBJ1-5|TRBV29-1
CSVAGVGGQPQHF
TGCAGCGTTGCTGGGGTGGGGGGACAGCCCCAGCATTTT
>.|.|TRBJ1-1|TRBV2
CASRDTKNTEAFF
TGTGCCAGCAGGGATACAAAGAACACTGAAGCTTTCTTT
>TRBD1|.|TRBJ1-2|TRBV9
CASSVGGQGNYGYTF
TGTGCCAGCAGCGTGGGGGGACAGGGGAACTATGGCTACACCTTC
>.|.|TRBJ2-1|TRBV7-2
CASSYYNEQFF
TGTGCCAGCAGTTACTACAATGAGCAGTTCTTC
>TRBD1|once|TRBJ2-2|TRBV9
CASSGQGRAGELFF
TGTGCCAGCAGCGGACAGGGGCGGGCCGGGGAGCTGTTTTTT
>TRBD2|.|TRBJ2-5|TRBV27
CASSLGLAGDGETQYF
TGTGCCAGCAGTCTCGGACTAGCGGGAGATGGGGAGACCCAGTACTTC
>.|.|TRBJ2-2|TRBV5-6
CASSLQGNTGELFF
TGTGCCAGCAGCCTACAGGGTAACACCGGGGAGCTGTTTTTT
>TRBD1|.|TRBJ1-4|TRBV25-1
CASSAGQANEKLFF
TGTGCCAGCAGTGCGGGACAGGCTAATGAAAAACTGTTTTTT
>.|.|TRBJ2-7|TRBV6-2/TRBV6-3
CASSSGAYEQYF
TGTGCCAGCAGTTCTGGGGCCTACGAGCAGTACTTC
>TRBD1|.|TRBJ2-7|TRBV7-9
CASSLNRDRGSYEQYF
TGTGCCAGCAGCTTAAACCGGGACAGGGGTAGTTACGAGCAGTACTTC
>TRBD1|.|TRBJ1-4|TRBV28
CASSFLKAGGEKLFF
TGTGCCAGCAGTTTTCTTAAGGCAGGGGGTGAAAAACTGTTTTTT
>TRBD1|.|TRBJ1-2|TRBV2
CASTPGQGYGYTF
TGTGCCAGCACCCCCGGACAGGGCTATGGCTACACCTTC
>.|.|TRBJ1-2|TRBV2
CASSESRTGYYGYTF
TGTGCCAGCAGTGAGTCTAGAACAGGGTACTATGGCTACACCTTC
>.|.|TRBJ2-2|TRBV11-2
CASSLGPNTGELFF
TGTGCCAGCAGCTTAGGTCCAAACACCGGGGAGCTGTTTTTT
>.|.|TRBJ2-1|TRBV7-3
CASSLAPPIYNEQFF
TGTGCCAGCAGCTTAGCGCCGCCAATATACAATGAGCAGTTCTTC
>TRBD1|.|TRBJ1-2|TRBV12-3/TRBV12-4
CASSPGGGYTF
TGTGCCAGCAGTCCAGGGGGAGGCTACACCTTC
>TRBD2|.|TRBJ2-5|TRBV7-6
CASSRETSVGETQYF
TGTGCCAGCAGCCGTGAGACTAGCGTGGGGGAGACCCAGTACTTC